The clone carrying this TCR beta chain came up many times. Its specificity is not known. The data stem from a study of neurological immune-mediated disorders. Regarding the study as a whole: HTLV-1-associated myelopathy had the most TCR clonal expansion, while multiple sclerosis had the least, a level that fell below healthy controls.

Documented time point: longitudinal time-point 2. Preparation of the unsorted libraries drew on 2 million PBMCs stored at -80 C. It was by 5'RACE with 10-nucleotide random UMIs that the cDNA was made. TCRdb ran MiXCR on the 5' RACE reads and lists one entry per CDR3 protein. The table includes 65,000 to 85,000 distinct CDR3 sequences, almost 6% detected once. The CDR3 totals 14 residues. Between the trimmed V and J ends, which lost 5 bases and 0 bases, there was a span of 10 bases. The germline V gene has CDR1 MNHEY and CDR2 SVGAGI. The chain recombines TRBV6-5 with TRBJ1-1, with D maybe TRBD1 (5 bases). The TCR sequence derives from a woman aged 55-70 years with multiple sclerosis. What was sequenced was PBMCs. The CDR3 DNA reads TGTGCCAGCAGTAGCAGGGTCCTGAACACTGAAGCTTTCTTT. It is translated as CASSSRVLNTEAFF.